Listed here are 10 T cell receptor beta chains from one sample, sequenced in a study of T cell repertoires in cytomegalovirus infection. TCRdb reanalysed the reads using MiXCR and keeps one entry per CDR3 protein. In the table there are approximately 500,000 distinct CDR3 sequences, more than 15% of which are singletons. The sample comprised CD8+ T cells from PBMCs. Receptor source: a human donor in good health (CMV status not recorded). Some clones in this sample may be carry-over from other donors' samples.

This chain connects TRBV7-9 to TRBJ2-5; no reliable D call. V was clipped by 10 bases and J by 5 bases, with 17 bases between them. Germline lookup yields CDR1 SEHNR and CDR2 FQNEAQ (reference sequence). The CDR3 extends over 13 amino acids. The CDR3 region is CAIRLEAVETQYF. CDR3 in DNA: TGTGCCATACGACTTGAAGCCGTGGAGACCCAGTACTTC.

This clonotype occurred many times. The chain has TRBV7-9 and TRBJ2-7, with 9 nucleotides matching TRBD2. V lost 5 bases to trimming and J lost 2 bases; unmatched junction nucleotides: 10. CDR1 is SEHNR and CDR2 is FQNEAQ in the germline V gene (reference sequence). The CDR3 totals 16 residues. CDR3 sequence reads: CASSGEGSGRPYEQYF. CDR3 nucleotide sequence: TGTGCCAGCAGCGGGGAAGGTAGCGGGAGACCCTACGAGCAGTACTTC.

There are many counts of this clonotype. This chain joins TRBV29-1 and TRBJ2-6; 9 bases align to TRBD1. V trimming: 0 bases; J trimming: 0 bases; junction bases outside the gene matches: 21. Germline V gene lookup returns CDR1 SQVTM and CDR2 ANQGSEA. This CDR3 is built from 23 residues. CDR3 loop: CSVEEAKSSAGTGPSSGANVLTF. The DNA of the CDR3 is TGCAGCGTTGAAGAGGCTAAGTCTTCGGCCGGGACAGGGCCTTCCTCTGGGGCCAACGTCCTGACTTTC.

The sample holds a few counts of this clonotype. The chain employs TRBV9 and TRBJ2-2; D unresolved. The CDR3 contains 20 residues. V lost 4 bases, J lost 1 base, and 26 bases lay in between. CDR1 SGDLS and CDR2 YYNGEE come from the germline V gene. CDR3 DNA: TGTGCCAGCAGCCCAAGACCAACCGTCGACCGAAGGGTGAACACCGGGGAGCTGTTTTTT. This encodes CASSPRPTVDRRVNTGELFF.

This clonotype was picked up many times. CDR3 coding DNA: TGTGCCAGCAGCCAAGATTCCGCGGGAGGGCACTACAATGAGCAGTTCTTC. This codes for CASSQDSAGGHYNEQFF. V and J are TRBV4-2 and TRBJ2-1; 9 bases line up with TRBD2. Germline trimming cut 0 bases from V and 3 bases from J; bases unmatched to any gene: 6. The germline gives CDR1 LGHNA, CDR2 YNFKEQ. The length of the CDR3 is 17 residues.

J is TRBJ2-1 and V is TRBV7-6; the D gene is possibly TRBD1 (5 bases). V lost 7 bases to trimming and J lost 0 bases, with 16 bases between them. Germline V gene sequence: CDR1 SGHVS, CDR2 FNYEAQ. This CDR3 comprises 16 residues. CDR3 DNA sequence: TGTGCCAGCACCCCCTCGACAGAGGACTCCTACAATGAGCAGTTCTTC. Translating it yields CASTPSTEDSYNEQFF.

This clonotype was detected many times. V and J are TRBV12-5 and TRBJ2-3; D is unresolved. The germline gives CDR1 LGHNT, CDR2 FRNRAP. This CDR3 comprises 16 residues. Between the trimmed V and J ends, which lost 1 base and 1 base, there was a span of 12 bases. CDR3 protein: CASGLAPGSGTDTQYF. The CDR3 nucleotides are TGTGCTAGTGGTTTGGCCCCCGGCTCCGGCACAGATACGCAGTATTTT.

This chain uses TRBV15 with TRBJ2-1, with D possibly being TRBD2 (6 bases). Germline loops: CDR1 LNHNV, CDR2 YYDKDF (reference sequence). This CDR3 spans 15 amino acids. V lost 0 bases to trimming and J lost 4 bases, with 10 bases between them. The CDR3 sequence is CATSRDRGFYNEQFF. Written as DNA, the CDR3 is TGTGCCACCAGCAGAGATCGGGGGTTTTACAATGAGCAGTTCTTC.

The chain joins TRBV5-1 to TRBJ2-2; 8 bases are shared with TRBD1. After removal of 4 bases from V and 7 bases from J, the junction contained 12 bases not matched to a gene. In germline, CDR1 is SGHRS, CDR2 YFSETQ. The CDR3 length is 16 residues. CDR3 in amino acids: CASSGGQARVSGELFF. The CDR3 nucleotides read TGCGCCAGCAGCGGGGGACAGGCCCGCGTTAGCGGGGAGCTGTTTTTT.

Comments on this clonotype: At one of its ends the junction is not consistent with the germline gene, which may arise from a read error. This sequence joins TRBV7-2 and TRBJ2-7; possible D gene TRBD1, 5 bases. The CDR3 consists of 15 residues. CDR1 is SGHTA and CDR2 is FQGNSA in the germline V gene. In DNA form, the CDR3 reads TGTGACAGCAGCTTAATAAGCAGGGCCTCCTACGAGCAGTACTTC. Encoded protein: CDSSLISRASYEQYF.